The rows below give T cell receptor beta chains drawn from one sample of a study of T cell repertoires in aging, cancer and after chemotherapy. TCRdb re-derived calls from the multiplex PCR reads in MiXCR, one entry per CDR3 protein. The profile covers fewer than 13,000 distinct CDR3 sequences, with about 31% appearing a single time and around 3% taken by the ten largest. The source material was blood. These receptor sequences come from a human donor in good health. The CDR3 runs from the conserved cysteine through the conserved F or W. The order of the fields is CDR3 protein, CDR3 DNA, J gene, clone size, V gene, D gene, CDR3 length. A D gene is named only where the DNA matches it firmly. A row's size may be missing; if present it is once, few, many or a size class.

CASSLMGQGATEAFF TGTGCCAGCAGCTTGATGGGCCAGGGGGCGACTGAAGCTTTCTTT TRBJ1-1 - TRBV5-5 TRBD1 15
CASSYDWGATYNSPLHF TGTGCCAGCAGCTACGATTGGGGCGCCACCTATAATTCACCCCTCCACTTT TRBJ1-6 - TRBV5-4 - 17
CASSRAQWDDGTF TGTGCCAGCAGCCGGGCCCAGTGGGACGATGGCACCTTC TRBJ1-2 - TRBV11-3 - 13
CASTSGGLAGGNTQYF TGTGCCAGCACCTCTGGAGGGCTAGCGGGAGGAAATACGCAGTATTTT TRBJ2-3 - TRBV5-4 TRBD2 16
CATSRDGGYEQYF TGTGCCACCAGCAGAGATGGGGGCTACGAGCAGTACTTC TRBJ2-7 medium-sized TRBV15 - 13
CASSSQTFRDRAFF TGTGCCAGCAGCTCACAAACGTTCCGGGATAGAGCTTTCTTT TRBJ1-1 few TRBV13 - 14
CASSTSRANEKLFF TGTGCCAGCAGTACCTCTCGGGCTAATGAAAAACTGTTTTTT TRBJ1-4 medium-sized TRBV6-6 - 14
CSWSSGGSYEQHF TGCAGCTGGTCTAGCGGGGGTTCCTACGAGCAGCACTTC TRBJ2-7 - TRBV29-1 TRBD2 13
CATSDSRGGLNTGELFF TGTGCCACCAGTGATTCACGGGGCGGTTTGAACACCGGGGAGCTGTTTTTT TRBJ2-2 - TRBV24-1 - 17
CAWSMGFDEQYF TGTGCCTGGAGTATGGGATTTGACGAGCAGTACTTC TRBJ2-7 medium-sized TRBV30 - 12
CSAHSGQGGSGANVLTF TGCAGTGCCCACTCGGGACAGGGTGGGTCAGGGGCCAACGTCCTGACTTTC TRBJ2-6 - TRBV20-1 TRBD1 17
CASSPRTASYEQYF TGTGCCAGCAGCCCTCGGACAGCTTCCTACGAGCAGTACTTC TRBJ2-7 medium-sized TRBV11-3 - 14
CASSPAGTGGEPQHF TGCGCCAGCAGCCCAGCCGGGACAGGGGGGGAGCCCCAGCATTTT TRBJ1-5 - TRBV5-1 TRBD1 15
CASSLFQGRQYF TGTGCCAGCAGCTTGTTCCAGGGAAGACAGTACTTC TRBJ2-4 - TRBV11-1 - 12
CASRSRGGLTEAFF TGTGCCAGCAGATCCCGGGGGGGGCTCACTGAAGCTTTCTTT TRBJ1-1 medium-sized TRBV6-5 - 14
CASSLDRHRTYEQYF TGTGCCAGCAGCTTAGATAGGCACAGGACCTACGAGCAGTACTTC TRBJ2-7 - TRBV11-2 - 15
CASSYSSGFAGELFF TGTGCCAGCAGTTACTCGTCCGGTTTCGCCGGGGAGCTGTTTTTT TRBJ2-2 - TRBV6-5 - 15
CASSLDQETQYF TGTGCCAGCAGCTTAGACCAAGAGACCCAGTACTTC TRBJ2-5 - TRBV7-2 - 12
CASRTGWQETQYF TGTGCCAGCCGAACAGGGTGGCAAGAGACCCAGTACTTC TRBJ2-5 - TRBV14 - 13
CASSPGTGGGGRDTQYF TGTGCCAGCAGTCCTGGGACAGGGGGCGGGGGGAGAGATACGCAGTATTTT TRBJ2-3 few TRBV6-5 TRBD1 17
CAWSADPDRSTDTQYF TGTGCCTGGAGTGCCGATCCGGACAGAAGCACAGATACGCAGTATTTT TRBJ2-3 - TRBV30 - 16
CASSYLRGGLKTQYF TGTGCCAGCAGTTACTTGCGGGGGGGCCTTAAGACCCAGTACTTC TRBJ2-5 - TRBV6-5 TRBD2 15
CASRRTGGETQYF TGTGCCAGCAGGAGGACAGGGGGCGAGACCCAGTACTTC TRBJ2-5 - TRBV6-2/TRBV6-3 TRBD1 13
CASRGTLTTNEKLFF TGTGCCAGCAGAGGCACATTAACAACTAATGAAAAACTGTTTTTT TRBJ1-4 - TRBV6-5 - 15
CASSYSPEDVGELFF TGTGCCAGCAGTTACTCGCCGGAGGACGTCGGGGAGCTGTTTTTT TRBJ2-2 medium-sized TRBV6-6 - 15
CASSYLRDSGSPLHF TGTGCCAGCAGTTACCTCCGAGACAGCGGCTCACCCCTCCACTTT TRBJ1-6 few TRBV6-2/TRBV6-3 - 15
CASSALVGTTNSEQFF TGTGCCAGCAGCGCCCTAGTGGGGACTACAAACAGTGAGCAGTTCTTC TRBJ2-1 - TRBV27 TRBD2 16
CASSLASVAKNIQYF TGTGCCAGCAGCTTGGCCTCGGTAGCCAAAAACATTCAGTACTTC TRBJ2-4 - TRBV5-4 - 15
CANRLGQGNSPLHF TGTGCCAACAGATTAGGACAGGGTAATTCACCCCTCCACTTT TRBJ1-6 - TRBV6-6 TRBD1 14
CATSDPLTSTGELFF TGTGCCACCAGTGATCCACTCACAAGCACCGGGGAGCTGTTTTTT TRBJ2-2 few TRBV24-1 - 15
CSARDMSGGGGYTF TGCAGTGCTAGAGATATGTCCGGGGGCGGCGGCTACACCTTC TRBJ1-2 - TRBV20-1 - 14
CASSLGQGDNSPLHF TGTGCCAGCAGTTTAGGGCAGGGAGATAATTCACCCCTCCACTTT TRBJ1-6 - TRBV12-3/TRBV12-4 - 15
CASSPTGGELFF TGTGCCAGCAGCCCCACAGGAGGGGAGCTGTTTTTT TRBJ2-2 - TRBV5-4 - 12
CASSRDLTDTQYF TGTGCCAGCAGTCGGGACCTTACAGATACGCAGTATTTT TRBJ2-3 - TRBV28 - 13
CASSPQGEQFF TGTGCCAGCAGCCCGCAAGGCGAGCAGTTCTTC TRBJ2-1 medium-sized TRBV11-3 - 11
CASSTALASYEQYF TGTGCCAGTAGCACTGCCCTAGCCTCCTACGAGCAGTACTTC TRBJ2-7 - TRBV19 - 14
CASSLLFAGEVGETQYF TGTGCCAGCAGTTTATTATTCGCGGGAGAGGTCGGAGAGACCCAGTACTTC TRBJ2-5 - TRBV27 TRBD2 17
CASSLGGQGSGELFF TGTGCCAGCAGTTTGGGTGGACAGGGGTCCGGGGAGCTGTTTTTT TRBJ2-2 - TRBV12-3/TRBV12-4 TRBD1 15
CASSPATGAGELFF TGTGCCAGCTCACCAGCGACAGGAGCCGGGGAGCTGTTTTTT TRBJ2-2 medium-sized TRBV18 - 14
CASSHRQGNKGNTEAFF TGTGCCAGCAGCCATAGGCAGGGTAACAAGGGGAACACTGAAGCTTTCTTT TRBJ1-1 - TRBV5-5 - 17
CASSELAGGYNEQFF TGTGCCAGCAGTGAACTAGCGGGAGGGTACAATGAGCAGTTCTTC TRBJ2-1 - TRBV6-1 TRBD2 15
CSARDLTGSYEQYF TGCAGTGCTAGAGATCTTACGGGGTCCTACGAGCAGTACTTC TRBJ2-7 - TRBV20-1 - 14
CASSFGIDSNQPQHF TGTGCCAGCAGCTTCGGGATCGATAGCAATCAGCCCCAGCATTTT TRBJ1-5 - TRBV11-1 - 15
CASRGLAGGYNEQFF TGTGCCAGCAGGGGACTAGCGGGGGGGTACAATGAGCAGTTCTTC TRBJ2-1 few TRBV6-1 TRBD2 15
CASLGGRGGGNKQFF TGTGCCAGTTTAGGGGGGCGGGGGGGGGGCAATAAGCAGTTCTTC TRBJ2-1 - TRBV6-1 TRBD2 15
CSVETGTGDYEQYF TGCAGCGTTGAGACCGGGACTGGCGACTACGAGCAGTACTTC TRBJ2-7 medium-sized TRBV29-1 - 14
CASSSHRENSPLHF TGTGCCAGCAGTTCCCACAGGGAGAATTCACCCCTCCACTTT TRBJ1-6 few TRBV27 - 14